This entry lists 7 T cell receptor beta chains sequenced from one sample in a study of cytomegalovirus exposure and HLA in healthy donors. This table comes from immunoSEQ multiplex PCR, and its TCRdb copy is limited to in-frame clones, with some not included. The data contain fewer than 250,000 clones, 80% to 90% of them singletons. The specimen was PBMCs. Source of these receptors: a man aged 18 to 29 in good health and CMV-seronegative.

The V and J genes are TRBV29-1 and TRBJ2-2; D may be TRBD2 (6 bases). The CDR3 spans 13 residues. V was cut by 4 bases and J by 6 bases, with 12 bases left in between. The germline V gene has CDR1 SQVTM and CDR2 ANQGSEA. CDR3 in DNA: TGCAGCGTTGGAGTAGGGGAGGCCGGGGAGCTGTTTTTT. This encodes CSVGVGEAGELFF.

This clone appeared a few times. The gene calls are TRBV10-1 and TRBJ2-7; 8 nucleotides align to TRBD1. V shed 0 bases and J 5 bases; nucleotides not matched to a gene: 6. Germline CDR1 and CDR2: WNHNN and SYGVQD (reference sequence). This CDR3 is built from 15 residues. This CDR3 is CASSESVRDRNEQYF. CDR3 DNA sequence: TGCGCCAGCAGTGAGTCGGTAAGGGACAGGAACGAGCAGTACTTC.

The V gene is TRBV7-6, the J gene TRBJ2-3; 7 bases line up with TRBD1. CDR3 length equals 17 residues. V shed 0 bases and J 4 bases; nucleotides not matched to a gene: 10. The germline CDR1 and CDR2 sequences are SGHVS and FNYEAQ. In DNA, the CDR3 is TGTGCCAGCAGCTTAGCTCCTTCTAGAGGGGGCGCAGATACGCAGTATTTT. This translates into CASSLAPSRGGADTQYF.

The chain employs TRBV14 and TRBJ2-5; D ambiguous. CDR1 is SGHDN and CDR2 is FVKESK in the germline V gene. The CDR3 runs 13 residues. V was clipped by 1 base and J by 5 bases, with 8 bases between them. The CDR3 DNA sequence: TGTGCCAGCAGCCAAGCAGTCGTCGAGACCCAGTACTTC. Its protein is CASSQAVVETQYF.

Note on this clone: Other DNA sequences in the sample encode the same CDR3. This rearrangement joins TRBV7-8 to TRBJ2-3, with TRBD2 as a possible D gene (7 bases). The CDR3 contains 15 residues. V was trimmed by 4 bases and J by 2 bases, leaving 13 bases between them. CDR1 SGHVS and CDR2 FQNEAQ come from the germline V gene. CDR3 sequence reads: CASSSRGGHTDTQYF. CDR3 DNA sequence: TGTGCCAGCAGCTCCCGCGGGGGCCACACAGATACGCAGTATTTT.

The chain links TRBV13 to TRBJ1-4; 7 nucleotides align to TRBD1. The CDR3 spans 15 residues. V was pared by 6 bases and J by 1 base, with 5 bases of the junction left unmatched. CDR1 and CDR2 from the germline V gene are PRHDT and FYEKMQ (reference sequence). This chain's CDR3 is CASSLTGKTNEKLFF. The CDR3, as DNA: TGTGCCAGCAGTTTGACAGGGAAAACTAATGAAAAACTGTTTTTT.

The chain joins TRBV4-2 to TRBJ1-2; tentatively, D is TRBD1 (6 bases). This CDR3 has 13 amino acids. V was clipped by 0 bases and J by 7 bases, with 9 bases between them. CDR1 and CDR2 from the germline V gene are LGHNA and YNFKEQ. CDR3 amino acids: CASSQEDRSGYTF. CDR3 coding DNA: TGTGCCAGCAGCCAAGAGGACAGATCTGGCTACACCTTC.